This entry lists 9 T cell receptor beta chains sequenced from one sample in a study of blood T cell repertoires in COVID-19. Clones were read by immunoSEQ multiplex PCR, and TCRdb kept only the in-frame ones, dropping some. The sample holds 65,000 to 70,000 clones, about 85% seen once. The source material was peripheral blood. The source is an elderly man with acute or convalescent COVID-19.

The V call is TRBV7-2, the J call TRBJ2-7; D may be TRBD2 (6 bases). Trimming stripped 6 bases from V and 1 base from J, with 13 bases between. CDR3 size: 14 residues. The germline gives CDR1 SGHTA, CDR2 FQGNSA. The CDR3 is CASRPNSGSYEQYF. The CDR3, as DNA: TGTGCCAGCAGGCCGAATAGCGGTTCCTACGAGCAGTACTTC.

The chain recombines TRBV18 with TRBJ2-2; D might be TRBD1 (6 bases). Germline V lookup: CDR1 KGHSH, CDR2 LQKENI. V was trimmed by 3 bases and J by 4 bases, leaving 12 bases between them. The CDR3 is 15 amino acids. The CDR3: CASSPQGSGTGELFF. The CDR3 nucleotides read TGTGCCAGCTCACCGCAGGGGTCGGGCACCGGGGAGCTGTTTTTT.

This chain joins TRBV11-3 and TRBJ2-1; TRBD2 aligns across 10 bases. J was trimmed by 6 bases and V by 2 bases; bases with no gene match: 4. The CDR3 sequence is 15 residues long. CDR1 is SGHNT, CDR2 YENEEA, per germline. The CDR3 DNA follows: TGTGCCAGCAGCTTATTAGCGGGAGGATCCAATGAGCAGTTCTTC. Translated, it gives CASSLLAGGSNEQFF.

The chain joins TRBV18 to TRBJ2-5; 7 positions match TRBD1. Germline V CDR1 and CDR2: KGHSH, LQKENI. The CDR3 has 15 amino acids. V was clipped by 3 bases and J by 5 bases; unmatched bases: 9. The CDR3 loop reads CASSPRAQGQETQYF. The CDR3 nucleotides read TGTGCCAGCTCACCCAGGGCCCAGGGACAGGAGACCCAGTACTTC. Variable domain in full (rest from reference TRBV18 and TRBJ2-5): NAGVMQNPRHLVRRRGQEARLRCSPMKGHSHVYWYRQLPEEGLKFMVYLQKENIIDESGMPKERFSAEFPKEGPSILRIQQVVRGDSAAYFCASSPRAQGQETQYFGPGTRLLVL.

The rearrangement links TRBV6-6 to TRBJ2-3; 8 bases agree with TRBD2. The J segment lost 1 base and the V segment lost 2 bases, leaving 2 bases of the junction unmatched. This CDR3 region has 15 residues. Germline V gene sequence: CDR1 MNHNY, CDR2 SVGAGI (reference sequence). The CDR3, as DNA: TGTGCCAGCAGTTACACCGGGGGGGGCACAGATACGCAGTATTTT. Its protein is CASSYTGGGTDTQYF.

The CDR3 loop reads CASSSGGQGVEKLFF. In nucleotides, the CDR3 is TGCGCCAGCAGCTCGGGGGGCCAGGGAGTTGAAAAACTGTTTTTT. The chain carries TRBV5-1 and TRBJ1-4; the D gene is possibly TRBD1 (6 bases). CDR1 and CDR2 from the germline V gene are SGHRS and YFSETQ. CDR3 size: 15 residues. Trimming took off 3 bases at V and 7 bases at J, with 16 bases between the two ends.

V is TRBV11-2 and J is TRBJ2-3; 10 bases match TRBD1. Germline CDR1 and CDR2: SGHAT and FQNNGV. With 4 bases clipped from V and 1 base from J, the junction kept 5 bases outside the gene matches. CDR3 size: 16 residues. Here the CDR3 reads CASSSSGTGGTDTQYF. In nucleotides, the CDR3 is TGTGCCAGCAGCTCGTCCGGGACAGGGGGCACAGATACGCAGTATTTT.

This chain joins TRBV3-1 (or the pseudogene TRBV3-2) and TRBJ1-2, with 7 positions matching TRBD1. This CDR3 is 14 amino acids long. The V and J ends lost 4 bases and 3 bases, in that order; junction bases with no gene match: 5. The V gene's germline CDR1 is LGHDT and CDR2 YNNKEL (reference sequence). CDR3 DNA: TGTGCCAGCAGCCTTAGCGGGACAGACTATGGCTACACCTTC. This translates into CASSLSGTDYGYTF.

As DNA, the CDR3 is TGTGCCTGGAGTGTATGGTGGGGAGGAGCGAACACCGGGGAGCTGTTTTTT. Residues: CAWSVWWGGANTGELFF. V usage is TRBV30 and J usage is TRBJ2-2; weak D call: TRBD2 (6 bases). Germline assignment: CDR1 GTSNPN and CDR2 SVGIG (reference sequence). This CDR3 has 17 amino acids. The V and J ends lost 0 bases and 0 bases respectively, with 14 bases between them.